The TCR beta chain described here comes from a study of a mutant IDH1 vaccine in newly diagnosed glioma. About the study: Treated patients had a mean age of about 40 years and a sex split that was around 62% male and roughly 40% female. Prior therapy was radiotherapy, temozolomide, or both; most received both.

Sequenced by immunoSEQ multiplex PCR; TCRdb stores in-frame clones only, minus some. Among 85,000 to 100,000 clones listed, 83% were seen once. Worth noting for this clone: Its specificity is not known.

Germline loops: CDR1 SEHNR, CDR2 FQNEAQ (reference sequence). The CDR3 sequence is 14 residues long. V lost 0 bases to trimming and J lost 7 bases, with 12 bases between them. Regarding the study as a whole: The vaccine induced immune responses, and these occurred in more than 80% of patients.

Time point specified: baseline, week 1 (first vaccination visit). Treatment described: pre-vaccination baseline after standard-of-care therapy. This TCR was sampled from a woman aged 45-65 years with glioma. The sequences come from PBMCs, collected from a glioma patient treated with radiotherapy, temozolomide or both. The rearrangement joins TRBV7-9 to TRBJ1-2; TRBD1 might be the D (5 bases). The CDR3 DNA follows: TGTGCCAGCAGCTTAGCGGCACTTAGGGGTGGCTACACCTTC. Translation gives CASSLAALRGGYTF.